This TCR beta chain is drawn from a study of CD8 T cells in ankylosing spondylitis. Findings and caveats of the study: What appeared characteristic of ankylosing spondylitis blood was a TCR beta motif of 7 or 8 highly homologous variants.

The CDR3 runs to 15 residues. The germline gives CDR1 LGHDT, CDR2 YNNKEL (reference sequence). Trimming took off 4 bases at V and 8 bases at J, with 18 bases between the two ends. This clonotype was counted between two and nine times. Its target is unknown. One entry per CDR3 protein results from TCRdb running MiXCR on the 5' RACE reads. The sample lists about 500,000 distinct CDR3 sequences, 9.5% to 15% occurring once. The sequencing sample was made of blood, either unsorted or a sorted T cell fraction (not recorded which). The TCR was taken from a male donor with ankylosing spondylitis. V gene TRBV3-1 combines with J gene TRBJ2-1, with D perhaps given as TRBD1 or TRBD2 (5 bases each). The CDR3 nucleotides are TGTGCCAGCAGCCTCTTTAGCCAGAGAGGGGATGAGCAGTTCTTC. It codes for CASSLFSQRGDEQFF.